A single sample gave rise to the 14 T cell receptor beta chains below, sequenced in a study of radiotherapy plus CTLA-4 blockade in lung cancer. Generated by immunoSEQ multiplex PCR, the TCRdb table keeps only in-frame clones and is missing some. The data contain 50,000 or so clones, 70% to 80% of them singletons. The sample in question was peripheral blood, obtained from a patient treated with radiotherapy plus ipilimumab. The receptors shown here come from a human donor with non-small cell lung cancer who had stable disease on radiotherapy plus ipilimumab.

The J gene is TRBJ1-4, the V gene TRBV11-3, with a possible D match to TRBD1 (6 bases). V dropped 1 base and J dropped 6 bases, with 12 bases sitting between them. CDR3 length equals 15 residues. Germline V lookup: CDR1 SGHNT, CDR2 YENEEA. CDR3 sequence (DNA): TGTGCCAGCAGCTTAGGGGGGCGCGGCGATGAAAAACTGTTTTTT. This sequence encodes CASSLGGRGDEKLFF.

The CDR3 loop is CAWTSGGNNQPQHF. CDR3 coding DNA: TGTGCCTGGACTTCAGGGGGCAACAATCAGCCCCAGCATTTT. The V call is TRBV30, the J call TRBJ1-5, with 8 positions matching TRBD1. CDR1 and CDR2 (germline): GTSNPN, SVGIG (reference sequence). The CDR3 is 14 residues long. V lost 4 bases and J lost 3; bases outside the gene matches: 5. Full variable domain (remainder filled in from reference TRBV30 and TRBJ1-5): SQTIHQWPATLVQPVGSPLSLECTVEGTSNPNLYWYRQAAGRGLQLLFYSVGIGQISSEVPQNLSASRPQDRQFILSSKKLLLSDSGFYLCAWTSGGNNQPQHFGDGTRLSIL.

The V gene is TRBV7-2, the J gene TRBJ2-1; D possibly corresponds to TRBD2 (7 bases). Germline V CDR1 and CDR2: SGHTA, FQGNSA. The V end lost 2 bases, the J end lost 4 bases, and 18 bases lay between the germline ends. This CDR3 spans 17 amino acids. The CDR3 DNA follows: TGTGCCAGCAGCTTAAGTGGGGCGGGGGCCTTTTACAATGAGCAGTTCTTC. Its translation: CASSLSGAGAFYNEQFF.

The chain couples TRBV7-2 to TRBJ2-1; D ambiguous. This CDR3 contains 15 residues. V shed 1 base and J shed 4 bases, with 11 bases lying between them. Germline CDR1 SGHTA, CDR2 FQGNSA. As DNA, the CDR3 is TGTGCCAGCAGCTTAGATCCCCAGCGATACAATGAGCAGTTCTTC. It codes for CASSLDPQRYNEQFF.

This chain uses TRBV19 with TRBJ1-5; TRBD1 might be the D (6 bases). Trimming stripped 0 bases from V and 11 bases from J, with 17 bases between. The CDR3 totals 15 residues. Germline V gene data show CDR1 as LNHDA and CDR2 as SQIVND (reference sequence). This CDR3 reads CASSIDRGLQVAQHF. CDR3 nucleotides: TGTGCCAGTAGTATAGACAGGGGCCTGCAGGTAGCCCAGCATTTT. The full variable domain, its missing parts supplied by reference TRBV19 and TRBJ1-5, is DGGITQSPKYLFRKEGQNVTLSCEQNLNHDAMYWYRQDPGQGLRLIYYSQIVNDFQKGDIAEGYSVSREKKESFPLTVTSAQKNPTAFYLCASSIDRGLQVAQHFGDGTRLSIL.

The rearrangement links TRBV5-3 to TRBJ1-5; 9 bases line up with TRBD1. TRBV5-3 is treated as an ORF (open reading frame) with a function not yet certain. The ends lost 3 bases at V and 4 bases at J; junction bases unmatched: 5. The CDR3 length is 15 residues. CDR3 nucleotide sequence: TGTGCCAGAAGCTCTCCGACAGGGGGAAATCAGCCCCAGCATTTT. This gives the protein CARSSPTGGNQPQHF.

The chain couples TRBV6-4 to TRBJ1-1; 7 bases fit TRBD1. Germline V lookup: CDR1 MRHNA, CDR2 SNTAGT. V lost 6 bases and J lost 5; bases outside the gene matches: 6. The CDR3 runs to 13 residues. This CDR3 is CASRDREGTEAFF. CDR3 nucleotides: TGTGCCAGCAGAGACAGGGAGGGGACTGAAGCTTTCTTT.

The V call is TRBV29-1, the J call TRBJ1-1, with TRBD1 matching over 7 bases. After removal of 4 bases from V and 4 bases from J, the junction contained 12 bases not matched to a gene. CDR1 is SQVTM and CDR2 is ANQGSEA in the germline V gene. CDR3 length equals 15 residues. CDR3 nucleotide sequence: TGCAGCGTTGGAGGCCAGGGGGGTGTGGGCACTGAAGCTTTCTTT. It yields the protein CSVGGQGGVGTEAFF.

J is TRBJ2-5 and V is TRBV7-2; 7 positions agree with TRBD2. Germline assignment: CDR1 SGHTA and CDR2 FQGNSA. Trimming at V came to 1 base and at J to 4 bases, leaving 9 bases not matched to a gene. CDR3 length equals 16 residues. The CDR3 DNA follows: TGTGCCAGCAGCTTAGGGGGAGCGGGGTGGGCAGAGACCCAGTACTTC. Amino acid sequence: CASSLGGAGWAETQYF.

The CDR3 sequence: CSVEGQRGGETQYF. Written as DNA, the CDR3 is TGCAGCGTTGAAGGGCAGCGGGGGGGCGAGACCCAGTACTTC. The chain recombines TRBV29-1 with TRBJ2-5; 10 bases fit TRBD2. V lost 1 base, J lost 5 bases, and 4 bases stayed unmatched. Germline V gene sequence: CDR1 SQVTM, CDR2 ANQGSEA. This CDR3 comprises 14 residues.

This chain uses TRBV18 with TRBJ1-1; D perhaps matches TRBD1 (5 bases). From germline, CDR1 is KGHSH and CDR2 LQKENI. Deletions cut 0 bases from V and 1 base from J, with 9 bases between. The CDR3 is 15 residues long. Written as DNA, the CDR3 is TGTGCCAGCTCACCACCTAACGGGGGGAACACTGAAGCTTTCTTT. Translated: CASSPPNGGNTEAFF.

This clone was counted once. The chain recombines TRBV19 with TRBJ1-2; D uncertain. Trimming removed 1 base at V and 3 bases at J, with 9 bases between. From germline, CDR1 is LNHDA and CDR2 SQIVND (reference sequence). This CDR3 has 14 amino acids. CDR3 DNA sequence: TGTGCCAGTAGTATAGGGTCTATGGACTATGGCTACACCTTC. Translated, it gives CASSIGSMDYGYTF. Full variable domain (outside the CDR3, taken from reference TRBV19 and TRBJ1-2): DGGITQSPKYLFRKEGQNVTLSCEQNLNHDAMYWYRQDPGQGLRLIYYSQIVNDFQKGDIAEGYSVSREKKESFPLTVTSAQKNPTAFYLCASSIGSMDYGYTFGSGTRLTVV.

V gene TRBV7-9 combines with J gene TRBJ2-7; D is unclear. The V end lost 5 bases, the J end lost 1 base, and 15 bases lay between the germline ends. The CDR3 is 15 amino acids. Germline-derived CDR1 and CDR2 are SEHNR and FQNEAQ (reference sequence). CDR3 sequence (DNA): TGTGCCAGCAGCGGAGATGGTAGGGAATCCTACGAGCAGTACGTC. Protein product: CASSGDGRESYEQYV.

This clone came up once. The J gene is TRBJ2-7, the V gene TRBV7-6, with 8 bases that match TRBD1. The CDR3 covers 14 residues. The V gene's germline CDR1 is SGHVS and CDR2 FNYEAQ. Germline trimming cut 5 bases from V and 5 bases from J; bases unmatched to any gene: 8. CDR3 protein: CASSQGTGLNEQYF. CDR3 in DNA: TGTGCCAGCAGCCAGGGGACAGGCCTAAACGAGCAGTACTTC.